The TCR beta chain under discussion was sequenced for a study of T cell responses to AZD1222 COVID-19 vaccine. Some clones are missing from TCRdb's copy, which holds only in-frame ones; the method was immunoSEQ multiplex PCR. Of approximately 160,000 clones listed, approximately 90% are singletons. The CDR3 runs 15 residues. Germline CDR1 reads SQVTM; CDR2 reads ANQGSEA. Trimming left V 3 bases short and J 2 bases short, with 13 bases between. J is TRBJ2-2 and V is TRBV29-1, with D hard to call. Sequencing was performed on peripheral blood, taken on day 0 of AZD1222 vaccination. The receptor's source is an adult in good health. The CDR3 loop is CSVDPSERNTGELFF. CDR3 DNA sequence: TGCAGCGTTGATCCTTCCGAGAGAAACACCGGGGAGCTGTTTTTT.